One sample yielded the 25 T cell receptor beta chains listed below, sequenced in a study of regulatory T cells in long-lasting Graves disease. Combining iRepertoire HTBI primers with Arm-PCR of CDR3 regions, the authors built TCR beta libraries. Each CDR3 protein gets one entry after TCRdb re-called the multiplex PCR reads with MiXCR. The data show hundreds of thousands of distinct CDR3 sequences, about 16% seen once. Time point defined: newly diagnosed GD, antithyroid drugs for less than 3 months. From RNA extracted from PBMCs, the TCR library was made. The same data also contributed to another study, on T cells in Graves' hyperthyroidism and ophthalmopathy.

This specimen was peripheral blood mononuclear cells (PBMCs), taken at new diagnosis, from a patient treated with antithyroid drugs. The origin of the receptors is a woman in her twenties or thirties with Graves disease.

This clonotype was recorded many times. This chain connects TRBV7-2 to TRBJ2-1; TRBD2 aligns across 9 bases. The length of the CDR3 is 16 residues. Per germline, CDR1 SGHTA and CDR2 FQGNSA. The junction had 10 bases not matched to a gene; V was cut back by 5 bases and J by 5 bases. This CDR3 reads CASSVTGTSRHNEQFF. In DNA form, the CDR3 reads TGTGCCAGCAGCGTGACCGGGACTAGCCGCCACAATGAGCAGTTCTTC.

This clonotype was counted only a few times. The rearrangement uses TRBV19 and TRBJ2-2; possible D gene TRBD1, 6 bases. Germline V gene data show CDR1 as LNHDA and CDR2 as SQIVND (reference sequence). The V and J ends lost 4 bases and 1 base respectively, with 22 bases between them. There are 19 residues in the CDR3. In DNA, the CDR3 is TGTGCCAGTAGTACCCCAGAGGGATGGGGGACATTGAACACCGGGGAGCTGTTTTTT. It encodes CASSTPEGWGTLNTGELFF.

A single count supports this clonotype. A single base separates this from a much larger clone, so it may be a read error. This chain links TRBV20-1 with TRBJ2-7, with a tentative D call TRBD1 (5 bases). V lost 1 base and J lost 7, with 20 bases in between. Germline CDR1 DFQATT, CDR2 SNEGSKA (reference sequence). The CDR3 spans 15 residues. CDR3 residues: CSARVLRIPRGEQYF. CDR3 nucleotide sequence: TGCAGTGCTAGAGTTCTGCGGATCCCAAGGGGTGAGCAGTACTTC.

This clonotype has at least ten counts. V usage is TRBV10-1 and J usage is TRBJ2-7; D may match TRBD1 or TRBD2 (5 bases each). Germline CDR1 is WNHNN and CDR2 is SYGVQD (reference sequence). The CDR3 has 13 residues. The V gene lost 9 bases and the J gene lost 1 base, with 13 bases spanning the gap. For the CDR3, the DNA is TGCGCCAGACTGGGGGAGATATCCTACGAGCAGTACTTC. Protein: CARLGEISYEQYF.

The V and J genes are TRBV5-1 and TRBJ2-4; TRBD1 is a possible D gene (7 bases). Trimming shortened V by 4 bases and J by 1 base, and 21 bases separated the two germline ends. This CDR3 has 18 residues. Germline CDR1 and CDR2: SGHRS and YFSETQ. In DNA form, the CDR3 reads TGCGCCAGCAGCCCCGGGAGTGCAGGGGGGATGGCCAAAAACATTCAGTACTTC. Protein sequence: CASSPGSAGGMAKNIQYF.

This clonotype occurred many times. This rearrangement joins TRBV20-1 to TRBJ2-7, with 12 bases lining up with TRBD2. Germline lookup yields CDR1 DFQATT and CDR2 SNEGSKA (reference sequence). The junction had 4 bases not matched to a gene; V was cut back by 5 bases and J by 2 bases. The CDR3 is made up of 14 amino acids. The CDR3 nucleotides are TGCAGTGCTTCTAGCGGGAGGGCACCCTACGAGCAGTACTTC. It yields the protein CSASSGRAPYEQYF.

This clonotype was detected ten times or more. CDR3 sequence (DNA): TGTGCCAGCAGGCCCCCATCGGGGTTAAGTGGCTACACCTTC. Protein product: CASRPPSGLSGYTF. The rearrangement links TRBV28 to TRBJ1-2, with D hard to call. The CDR3 has 14 residues. V lost 6 bases and J lost 7, with 18 bases in between. CDR1 is MDHEN and CDR2 is SYDVKM in the germline V gene.

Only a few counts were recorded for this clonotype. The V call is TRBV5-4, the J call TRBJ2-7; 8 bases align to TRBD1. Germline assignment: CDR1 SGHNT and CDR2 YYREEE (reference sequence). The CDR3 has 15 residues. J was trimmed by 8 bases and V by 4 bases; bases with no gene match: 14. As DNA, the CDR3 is TGTGCCAGCAGCCACGACCCAGGGGGCGGTTGGCAGCAGTACTTC. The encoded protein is CASSHDPGGGWQQYF. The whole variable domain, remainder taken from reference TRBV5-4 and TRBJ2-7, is ETGVTQSPTHLIKTRGQQVTLRCSSQSGHNTVSWYQQALGQGPQFIFQYYREEENGRGNFPPRFSGLQFPNYSSELNVNALELDDSALYLCASSHDPGGGWQQYFGPGTRLTVT.

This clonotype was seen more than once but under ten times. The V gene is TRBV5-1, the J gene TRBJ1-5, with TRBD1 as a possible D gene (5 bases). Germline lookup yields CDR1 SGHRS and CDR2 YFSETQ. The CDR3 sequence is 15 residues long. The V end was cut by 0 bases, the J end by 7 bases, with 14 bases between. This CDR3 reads CASSLDGDPSQPQHF. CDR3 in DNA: TGCGCCAGCAGCTTGGATGGGGACCCTAGCCAGCCCCAGCATTTT.

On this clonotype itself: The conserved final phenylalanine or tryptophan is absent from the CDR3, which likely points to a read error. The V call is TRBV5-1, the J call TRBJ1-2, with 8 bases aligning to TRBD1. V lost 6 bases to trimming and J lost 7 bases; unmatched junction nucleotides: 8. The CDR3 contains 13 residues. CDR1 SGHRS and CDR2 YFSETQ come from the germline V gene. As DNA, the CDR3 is TGCGCCAGCAACTACTTAACAGGGGGTGGCTACACCATC. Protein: CASNYLTGGGYTI.

This CDR3 reads CASPGQGGGSPLHF. CDR3 in DNA: TGTGCCAGCCCGGGACAGGGAGGCGGCTCACCCCTCCACTTT. V gene TRBV19 combines with J gene TRBJ1-6; TRBD1 agrees at 9 bases. The CDR3 totals 14 residues. In germline, CDR1 is LNHDA, CDR2 SQIVND (reference sequence). V lost 9 bases and J lost 10; bases outside the gene matches: 10.

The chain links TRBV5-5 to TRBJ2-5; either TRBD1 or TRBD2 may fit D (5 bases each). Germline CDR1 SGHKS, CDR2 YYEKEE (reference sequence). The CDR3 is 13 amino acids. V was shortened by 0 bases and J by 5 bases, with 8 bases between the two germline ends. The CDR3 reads CASSLEGDETQYF. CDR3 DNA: TGTGCCAGCAGCTTGGAAGGGGACGAGACCCAGTACTTC.

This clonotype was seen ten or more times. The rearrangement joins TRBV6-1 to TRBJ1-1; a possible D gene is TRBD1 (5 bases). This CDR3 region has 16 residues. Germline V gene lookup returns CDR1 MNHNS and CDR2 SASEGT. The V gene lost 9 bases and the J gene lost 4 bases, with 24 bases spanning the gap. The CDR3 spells CASIFRRGALTTEAFF. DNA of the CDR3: TGTGCCAGTATCTTCAGACGTGGGGCTTTGACCACTGAAGCTTTCTTT.

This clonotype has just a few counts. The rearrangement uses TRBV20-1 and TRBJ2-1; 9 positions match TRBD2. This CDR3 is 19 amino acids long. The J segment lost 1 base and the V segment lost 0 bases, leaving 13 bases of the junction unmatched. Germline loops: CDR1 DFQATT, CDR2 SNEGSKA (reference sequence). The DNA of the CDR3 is TGCAGTGCTAGAGATGAGGCGGGAGGGCCGAATCCGTCCTACAATGAGCAGTTCTTC. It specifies CSARDEAGGPNPSYNEQFF.

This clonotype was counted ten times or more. Here the CDR3 reads CAGWRGSYEQYF. CDR3 bases: TGTGCCGGCTGGCGGGGTTCCTACGAGCAGTACTTC. V gene TRBV2 combines with J gene TRBJ2-7; weak D call: TRBD2 (6 bases). This CDR3 spans 12 amino acids. Germline V gene sequence: CDR1 SNHLY, CDR2 FYNNEI. V gave up 11 bases and J gave up 1 base, with 12 bases separating them.

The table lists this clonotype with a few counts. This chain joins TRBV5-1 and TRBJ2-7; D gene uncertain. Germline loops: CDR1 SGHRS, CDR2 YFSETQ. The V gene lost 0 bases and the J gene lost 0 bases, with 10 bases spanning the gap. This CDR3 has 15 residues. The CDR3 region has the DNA TGCGCCAGCAGCTTGGGACAATCCAGCTCCTACGAGCAGTACTTC. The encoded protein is CASSLGQSSSYEQYF.

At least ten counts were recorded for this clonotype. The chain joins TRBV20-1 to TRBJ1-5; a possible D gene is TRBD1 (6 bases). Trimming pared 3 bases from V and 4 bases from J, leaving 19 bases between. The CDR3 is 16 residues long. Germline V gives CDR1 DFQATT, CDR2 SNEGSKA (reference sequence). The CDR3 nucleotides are TGCAGTGCTAGTGATCCCCGGACAGAGATTAATCAGCCCCAGCATTTT. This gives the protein CSASDPRTEINQPQHF.

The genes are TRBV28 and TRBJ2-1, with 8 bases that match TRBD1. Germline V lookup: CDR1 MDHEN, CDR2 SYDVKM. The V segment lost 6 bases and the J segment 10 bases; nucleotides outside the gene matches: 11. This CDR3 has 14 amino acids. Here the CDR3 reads CASRRQGPPREQFF. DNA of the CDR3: TGTGCCAGCAGGAGACAGGGGCCCCCTCGGGAGCAGTTCTTC.

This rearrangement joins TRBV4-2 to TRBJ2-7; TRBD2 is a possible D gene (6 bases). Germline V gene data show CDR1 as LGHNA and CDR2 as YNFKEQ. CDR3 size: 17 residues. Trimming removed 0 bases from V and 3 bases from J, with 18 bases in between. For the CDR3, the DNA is TGTGCCAGCAGCCAAGATCCGAGTAGCGGCCTAATCTACGAGCAGTACTTC. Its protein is CASSQDPSSGLIYEQYF.

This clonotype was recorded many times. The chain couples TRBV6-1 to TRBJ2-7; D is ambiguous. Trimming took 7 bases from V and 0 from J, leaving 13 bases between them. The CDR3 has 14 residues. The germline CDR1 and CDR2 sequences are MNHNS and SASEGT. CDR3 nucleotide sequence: TGTGCCAGCACTCCCCGAGGCCTCTCCTACGAGCAGTACTTC. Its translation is CASTPRGLSYEQYF.

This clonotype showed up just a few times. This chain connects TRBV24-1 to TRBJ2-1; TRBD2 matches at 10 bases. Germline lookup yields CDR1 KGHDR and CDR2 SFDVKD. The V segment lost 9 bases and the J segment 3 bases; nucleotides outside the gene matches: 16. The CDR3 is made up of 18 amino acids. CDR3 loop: CATAGAGGREGLYNEQFF. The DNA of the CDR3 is TGTGCCACCGCGGGAGCGGGAGGGAGGGAAGGACTCTACAATGAGCAGTTCTTC.

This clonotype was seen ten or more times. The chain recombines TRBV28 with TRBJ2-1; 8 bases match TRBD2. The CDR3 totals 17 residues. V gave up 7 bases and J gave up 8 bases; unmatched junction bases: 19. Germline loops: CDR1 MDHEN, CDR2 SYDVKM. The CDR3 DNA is TGTGCCAGCACCAACCGCCCCGGCGGGACGGGGGGGTATGAGCAGTTCTTC. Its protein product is CASTNRPGGTGGYEQFF.

The CDR3 loop reads CASSLIAPAYEQYF. CDR3 in DNA: TGTGCCAGCAGCTTAATCGCCCCCGCCTACGAGCAGTACTTC. The V call is TRBV7-9, the J call TRBJ2-7; D is unclear. Trimming left V 2 bases short and J 2 bases short, with 10 bases between. In germline, CDR1 is SEHNR, CDR2 FQNEAQ (reference sequence). CDR3 length: 14 amino acids.

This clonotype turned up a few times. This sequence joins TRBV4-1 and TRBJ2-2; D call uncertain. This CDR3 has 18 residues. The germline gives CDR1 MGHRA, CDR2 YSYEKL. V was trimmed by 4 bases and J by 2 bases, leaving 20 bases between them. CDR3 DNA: TGCGCCAGCAGCCCCTTTCTGGACGGAACCTTTAACACCGGGGAGCTGTTTTTT. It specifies CASSPFLDGTFNTGELFF.

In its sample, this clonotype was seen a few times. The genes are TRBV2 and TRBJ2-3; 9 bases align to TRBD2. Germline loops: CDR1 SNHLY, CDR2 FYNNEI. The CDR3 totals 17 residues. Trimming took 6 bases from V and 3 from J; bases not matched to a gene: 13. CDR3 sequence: CASRAPRVSGRTDTQYF. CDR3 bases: TGTGCCAGCAGGGCCCCCAGAGTGAGCGGGAGGACAGATACGCAGTATTTT.